These T cell receptor beta chains were read from a single sample in a study of shared clonotypes between healthy human individuals. The assay was immunoSEQ multiplex PCR, and TCRdb's table has in-frame clones only and misses some. Among 2 million to 2.5 million clones, more than 85% were seen once, and the ten largest hold under 0.45%. The specimen sequenced was naive CD4+ T cells from PBMCs. The receptors shown here come from a man aged 18 to 30 in good health. Some clones in this sample may be carry-over from other donors' samples. Each CDR3 is given with its conserved first and last residue. D genes are given only for firm matches. Clone size is not always given. Where it is, it says once, few, many or a class for expanded clones.

CDR3: CASSQRGVATNEKLFF
DNA: TGCGCCAGCAGCCAAAGGGGAGTTGCAACTAATGAAAAACTGTTTTTT
size: NA
D: NA
V: TRBV4-3
J: TRBJ1-4

CDR3: CASSLAGIYTDTQYF
DNA: TGTGCCAGCAGTTTAGCGGGTATATACACAGATACGCAGTATTTT
size: NA
D: NA
V: TRBV28
J: TRBJ2-3

CDR3: CASSESWGAETQYF
DNA: TGTGCCAGCAGCGAGAGTTGGGGCGCGGAGACCCAGTACTTC
size: NA
D: NA
V: TRBV11-1
J: TRBJ2-5

CDR3: CASSLFGEDGYTF
DNA: TGCGCCAGCAGCTTGTTCGGGGAGGATGGCTACACCTTC
size: NA
D: NA
V: TRBV5-1
J: TRBJ1-2

CDR3: CASSRGLASTYEQYF
DNA: TGTGCCAGCAGCCGAGGACTAGCATCTACCTACGAGCAGTACTTC
size: NA
D: TRBD2
V: TRBV7-8
J: TRBJ2-7

CDR3: CASSLWPGSQPQHF
DNA: TGTGCCAGCAGCTTATGGCCAGGGTCTCAGCCCCAGCATTTT
size: NA
D: NA
V: TRBV7-9
J: TRBJ1-5

CDR3: CAWSLEGNELFF
DNA: TGTGCCTGGAGCCTCGAGGGGAATGAACTGTTTTTT
size: few
D: NA
V: TRBV30
J: TRBJ1-4

CDR3: CASTLDAGGPQHF
DNA: TGTGCCAGCACTCTAGACGCGGGCGGGCCCCAGCATTTT
size: NA
D: NA
V: TRBV6-5
J: TRBJ1-5

CDR3: CASSSQGMNTEAFF
DNA: TGCGCCAGCAGCTCACAAGGCATGAACACTGAAGCTTTCTTT
size: NA
D: NA
V: TRBV5-1
J: TRBJ1-1

CDR3: CASRLRSRGLRGYTF
DNA: TGTGCCAGCAGGCTTCGAAGTCGGGGATTAAGGGGCTACACCTTC
size: NA
D: NA
V: TRBV11-2
J: TRBJ1-2

CDR3: CASRARLGSTDTQYF
DNA: TGTGCCAGTAGGGCCAGGCTCGGGAGCACAGATACGCAGTATTTT
size: NA
D: NA
V: TRBV19
J: TRBJ2-3

CDR3: CASSITPGQGRNIQYF
DNA: TGTGCCAGCAGTATAACACCGGGACAGGGTAGAAACATTCAGTACTTC
size: NA
D: TRBD1
V: TRBV28
J: TRBJ2-4

CDR3: CASVARDREGDGGYTF
DNA: TGTGCCAGTGTTGCCCGGGACAGGGAGGGAGATGGGGGCTACACCTTC
size: NA
D: TRBD1
V: TRBV19
J: TRBJ1-2

CDR3: CATTSSVNTEAFF
DNA: TGTGCCACCACCTCATCGGTAAACACTGAAGCTTTCTTT
size: NA
D: NA
V: TRBV2
J: TRBJ1-1

CDR3: CASSLMVHPGNTIYF
DNA: TGTGCCAGCAGCTTAATGGTTCATCCTGGAAACACCATATATTTT
size: NA
D: NA
V: TRBV7-3
J: TRBJ1-3

CDR3: CSARRGGSYNEQFF
DNA: TGCAGCGCCCGGAGGGGGGGCTCCTACAATGAGCAGTTCTTC
size: NA
D: NA
V: TRBV29-1
J: TRBJ2-1

CDR3: CASSEYIAGPMNTEAFF
DNA: TGTGCCAGCAGTGAATATATAGCAGGGCCTATGAACACTGAAGCTTTCTTT
size: NA
D: NA
V: TRBV25-1
J: TRBJ1-1

CDR3: CASSQGTSSYGNTIYF
DNA: TGCGCCAGCAGCCAGGGGACAAGCTCTTATGGAAACACCATATATTTT
size: once
D: NA
V: TRBV5-1
J: TRBJ1-3

CDR3: CASSVARQGEQYF
DNA: TGTGCCAGCAGCGTAGCCAGACAGGGAGAGCAGTACTTC
size: NA
D: TRBD1
V: TRBV9
J: TRBJ2-7

CDR3: CASSVQTVNTEAFF
DNA: TGCGCCAGCAGCGTACAGACAGTGAACACTGAAGCTTTCTTT
size: NA
D: NA
V: TRBV5-1
J: TRBJ1-1

CDR3: CASSQSPLGAGELFF
DNA: TGCGCCAGCAGCCAATCCCCTCTGGGGGCCGGGGAGCTGTTTTTT
size: NA
D: NA
V: TRBV4-3
J: TRBJ2-2

CDR3: CASSPLGTYEQYF
DNA: TGTGCCAGCTCACCTTTGGGGACCTACGAGCAGTACTTC
size: NA
D: NA
V: TRBV18
J: TRBJ2-7

CDR3: CASSGGVTNEKLFF
DNA: TGCGCCAGCAGCGGAGGGGTAACTAATGAAAAACTGTTTTTT
size: NA
D: NA
V: TRBV5-1
J: TRBJ1-4

CDR3: CASSRTTVYEQYF
DNA: TGTGCCAGCAGCCGGACGACAGTCTACGAGCAGTACTTC
size: NA
D: NA
V: TRBV5-6
J: TRBJ2-7

CDR3: CASSPGGQLTDTQYF
DNA: TGCGCCAGCAGCCCGGGCGGGCAGCTCACAGATACGCAGTATTTT
size: once
D: NA
V: TRBV5-1
J: TRBJ2-3

CDR3: CASSPGPEMGQPQHF
DNA: TGTGCCAGCAGCCCGGGACCCGAAATGGGGCAGCCCCAGCATTTT
size: NA
D: NA
V: TRBV5-4
J: TRBJ1-5

CDR3: CASSAQGPNNSPLHF
DNA: TGTGCCAGCAGTGCCCAGGGACCGAATAATTCACCCCTCCACTTT
size: NA
D: NA
V: TRBV25-1
J: TRBJ1-6

CDR3: CASRTRTTSSYNEQFF
DNA: TGTGCCAGCAGGACCCGAACGACGAGCTCCTACAATGAGCAGTTCTTC
size: NA
D: NA
V: TRBV27
J: TRBJ2-1

CDR3: CASSLVPTGDQYF
DNA: TGCGCCAGCAGCCTAGTCCCGACAGGGGACCAGTACTTC
size: NA
D: TRBD1
V: TRBV5-1
J: TRBJ2-5

CDR3: CASSPLRQAHYGYTF
DNA: TGTGCCAGCTCACCCCTTCGACAGGCCCACTATGGCTACACCTTC
size: NA
D: NA
V: TRBV18
J: TRBJ1-2

CDR3: CASSPRLAASSYNEQFF
DNA: TGTGCCAGCAGCCCAAGACTAGCCGCCAGTTCCTACAATGAGCAGTTCTTC
size: NA
D: TRBD2
V: TRBV7-2
J: TRBJ2-1

CDR3: CASSQDKRRRLAGLDNEQFF
DNA: TGTGCCAGCAGCCAAGATAAAAGGCGGCGTCTAGCGGGTCTAGACAATGAGCAGTTCTTC
size: NA
D: TRBD2
V: TRBV14
J: TRBJ2-1

CDR3: CASSEIRALNTEAFF
DNA: TGTGCCAGCAGTGAAATCCGGGCTCTGAACACTGAAGCTTTCTTT
size: NA
D: NA
V: TRBV6-1
J: TRBJ1-1

CDR3: CASSPPTGMGSYEQYF
DNA: TGCGCCAGCAGCCCTCCGACAGGGATGGGCTCCTACGAGCAGTACTTC
size: NA
D: TRBD1
V: TRBV5-1
J: TRBJ2-7

CDR3: CASSHRDDQPQHF
DNA: TGTGCCAGCAGTCACAGGGATGATCAGCCCCAGCATTTT
size: NA
D: NA
V: TRBV6-5
J: TRBJ1-5